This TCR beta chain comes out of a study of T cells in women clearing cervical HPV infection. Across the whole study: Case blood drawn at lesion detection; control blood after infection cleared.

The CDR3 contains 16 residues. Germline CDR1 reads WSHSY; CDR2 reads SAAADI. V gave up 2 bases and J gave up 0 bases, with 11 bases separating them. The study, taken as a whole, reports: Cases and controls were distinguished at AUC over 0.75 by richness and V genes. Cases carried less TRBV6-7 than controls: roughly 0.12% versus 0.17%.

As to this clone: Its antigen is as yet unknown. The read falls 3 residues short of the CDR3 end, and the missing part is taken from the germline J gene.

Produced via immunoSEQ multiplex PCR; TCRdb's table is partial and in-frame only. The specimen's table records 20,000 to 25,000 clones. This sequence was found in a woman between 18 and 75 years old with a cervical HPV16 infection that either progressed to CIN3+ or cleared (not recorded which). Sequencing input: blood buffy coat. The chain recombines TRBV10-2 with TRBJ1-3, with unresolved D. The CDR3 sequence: CASSEDQAYSGNTIYF. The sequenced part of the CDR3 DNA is TGCGCCAGCAGTGAGGATCAGGCGTACTCTGGAAACACC.